This T cell receptor (beta chain) was recovered during a study of T cell repertoires in cytomegalovirus infection. TCRdb re-called the reads with MiXCR, one entry per CDR3 protein. The table lists more than 150,000 distinct CDR3 sequences, about 20% of them singletons, with 2.5% to 3% in the top ten. V was pared by 2 bases and J by 4 bases, with 11 bases between. Germline V gene lookup returns CDR1 SNHLY and CDR2 FYNNEI. CDR3 length: 14 residues. This chain joins TRBV2 and TRBJ1-2, with D unclear. Source material: PBMCs. This clonotype was obtained from a human donor in good health (CMV status not recorded). Some clones in this sample may be carry-over from other donors' samples. This CDR3 is CASSERGTIYGYTF. CDR3 bases: TGTGCCAGCAGTGAACGCGGCACTATCTATGGCTACACCTTC.